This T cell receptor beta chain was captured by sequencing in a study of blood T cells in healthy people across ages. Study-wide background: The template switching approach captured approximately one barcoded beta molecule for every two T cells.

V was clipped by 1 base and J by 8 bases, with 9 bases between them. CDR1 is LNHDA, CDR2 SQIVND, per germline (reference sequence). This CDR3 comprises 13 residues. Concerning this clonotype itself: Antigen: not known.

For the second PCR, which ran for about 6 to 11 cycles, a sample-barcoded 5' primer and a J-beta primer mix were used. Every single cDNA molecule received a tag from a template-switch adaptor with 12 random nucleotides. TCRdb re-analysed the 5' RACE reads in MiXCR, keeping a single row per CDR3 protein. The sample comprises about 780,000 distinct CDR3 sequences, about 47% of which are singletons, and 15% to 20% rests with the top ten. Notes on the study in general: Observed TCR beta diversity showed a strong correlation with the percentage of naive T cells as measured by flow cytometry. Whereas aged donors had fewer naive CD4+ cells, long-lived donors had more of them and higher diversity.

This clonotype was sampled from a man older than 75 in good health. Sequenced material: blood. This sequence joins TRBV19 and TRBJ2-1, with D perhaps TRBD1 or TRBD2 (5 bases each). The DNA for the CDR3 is TGTGCCAGTAGTATAGCTCGAGGGGATGAGCAGTTCTTC. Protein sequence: CASSIARGDEQFF.